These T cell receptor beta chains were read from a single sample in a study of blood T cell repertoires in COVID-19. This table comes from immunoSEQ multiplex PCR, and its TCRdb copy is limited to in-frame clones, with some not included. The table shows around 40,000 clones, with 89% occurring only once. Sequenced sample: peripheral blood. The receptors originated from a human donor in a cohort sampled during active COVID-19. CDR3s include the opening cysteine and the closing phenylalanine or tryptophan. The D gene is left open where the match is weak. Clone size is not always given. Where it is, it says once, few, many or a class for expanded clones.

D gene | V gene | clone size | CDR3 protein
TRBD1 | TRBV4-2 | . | CASSQEPGTGRTEAFF
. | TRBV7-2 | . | CASSLNGGARLGYTF
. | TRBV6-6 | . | CASSEAGAPGGYTF
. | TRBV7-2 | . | CASSARSLAEQYF
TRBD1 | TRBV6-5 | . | CASTRTGGLYEQYF
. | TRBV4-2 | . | CASSQEPGIAGELFF
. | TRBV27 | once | CASSLNAGLTDTQYF
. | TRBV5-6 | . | CASSLGTRVWDSEAFF
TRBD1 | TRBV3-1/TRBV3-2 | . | CASSKRDSQETQYF
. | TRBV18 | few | CASSRGQTSSGELFF
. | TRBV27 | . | CASSYYSNQPQHF
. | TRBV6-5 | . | CASSWGLGYTQYF
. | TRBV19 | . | CASSIFLRTENYGYTF
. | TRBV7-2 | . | CASSSAGSGTEAFF
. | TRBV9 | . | CASSSRGAGHYGYTF
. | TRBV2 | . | CASSVRVRDQPQHF
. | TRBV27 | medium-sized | CASTTPDSMTGELFF
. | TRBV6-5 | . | CASSSVARYYEQYF
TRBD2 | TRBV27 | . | CASSAVLAGGPGELFF
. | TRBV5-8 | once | CASSLEHRNTEAFF
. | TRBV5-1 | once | CASSLDRFDNEQFF
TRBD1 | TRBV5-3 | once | CARSSTDRDSSYNEQFF
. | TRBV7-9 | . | CASSRTEGGDQPQHF
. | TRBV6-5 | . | CASSTRNEQFF
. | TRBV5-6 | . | CASSLVGSGANVLTF
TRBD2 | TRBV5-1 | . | CASSLAASGSTGETQYF
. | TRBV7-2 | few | CASSQERHNEQFF
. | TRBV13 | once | CASSLGRAQDTQYF
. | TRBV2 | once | CASSETGNNEQFF
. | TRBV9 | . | CASSVAGGYTF
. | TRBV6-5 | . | CASRSTGSNEKLFF
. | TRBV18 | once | CASSPSVSGNEQFF
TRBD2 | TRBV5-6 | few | CASSLNQAGGPWDF
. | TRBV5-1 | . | CASYRDQETQYF
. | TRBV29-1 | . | CSVEHRDPYEQYF
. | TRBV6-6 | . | CASSYSYGINQPQHF
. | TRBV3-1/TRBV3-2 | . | CASSQWGVNTGELFF